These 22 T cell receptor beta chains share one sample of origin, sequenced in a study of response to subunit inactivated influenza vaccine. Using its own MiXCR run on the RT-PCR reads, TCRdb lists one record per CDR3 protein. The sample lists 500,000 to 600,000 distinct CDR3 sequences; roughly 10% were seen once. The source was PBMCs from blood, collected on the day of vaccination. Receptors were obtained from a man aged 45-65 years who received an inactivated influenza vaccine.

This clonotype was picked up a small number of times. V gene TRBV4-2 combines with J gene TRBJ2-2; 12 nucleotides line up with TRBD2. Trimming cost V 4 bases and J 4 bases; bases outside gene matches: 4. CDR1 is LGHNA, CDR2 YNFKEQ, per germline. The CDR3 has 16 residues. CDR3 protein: CASSRPLAGGTGELFF. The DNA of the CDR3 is TGTGCCAGCAGCCGGCCACTAGCGGGGGGCACCGGGGAGCTGTTTTTT.

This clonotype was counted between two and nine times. CDR3 nucleotide sequence: TGCAGTGCTAGCGGCATAAGGGGACTAGCGGGAAAGACCCAGTACTTC. The encoded protein is CSASGIRGLAGKTQYF. The chain carries TRBV20-1 and TRBJ2-5, with 13 bases fitting TRBD2. The germline V gene encodes CDR1 DFQATT and CDR2 SNEGSKA (reference sequence). Trimming at V came to 3 bases and at J to 6 bases, leaving 10 bases not matched to a gene. This CDR3 contains 16 residues.

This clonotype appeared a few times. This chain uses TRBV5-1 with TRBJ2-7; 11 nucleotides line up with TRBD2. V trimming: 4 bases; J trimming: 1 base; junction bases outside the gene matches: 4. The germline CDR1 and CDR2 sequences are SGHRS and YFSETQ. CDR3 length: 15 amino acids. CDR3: CASSKTSGSSYEQYF. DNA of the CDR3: TGCGCCAGCAGCAAAACTAGCGGGAGTTCCTACGAGCAGTACTTC. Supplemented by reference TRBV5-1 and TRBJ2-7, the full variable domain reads KAGVTQTPRYLIKTRGQQVTLSCSPISGHRSVSWYQQTPGQGLQFLFEYFSETQRNKGNFPGRFSGRQFSNSRSEMNVSTLELGDSALYLCASSKTSGSSYEQYFGPGTRLTVT.

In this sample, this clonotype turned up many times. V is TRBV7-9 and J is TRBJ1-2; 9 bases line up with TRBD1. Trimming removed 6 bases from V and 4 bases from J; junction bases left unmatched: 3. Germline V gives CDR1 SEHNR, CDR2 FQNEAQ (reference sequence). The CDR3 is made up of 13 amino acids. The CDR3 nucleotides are TGTGCCAGCAGTTTGGACAGGGGCTATGGCTACACCTTC. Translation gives CASSLDRGYGYTF.

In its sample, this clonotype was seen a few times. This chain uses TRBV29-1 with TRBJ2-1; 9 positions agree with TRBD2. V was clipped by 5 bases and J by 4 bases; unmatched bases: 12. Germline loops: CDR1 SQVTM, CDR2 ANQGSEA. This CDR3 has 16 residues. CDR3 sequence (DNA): TGCAGCGTTCCGCGAGGGCTAGCGGGGATGTACAATGAGCAGTTCTTC. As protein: CSVPRGLAGMYNEQFF.

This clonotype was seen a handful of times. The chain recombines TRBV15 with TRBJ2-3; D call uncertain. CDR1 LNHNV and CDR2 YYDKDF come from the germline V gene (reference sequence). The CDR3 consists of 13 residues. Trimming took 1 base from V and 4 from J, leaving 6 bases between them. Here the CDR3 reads CATSRGLPDTQYF. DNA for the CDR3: TGTGCCACCAGCAGAGGCCTCCCAGATACGCAGTATTTT.

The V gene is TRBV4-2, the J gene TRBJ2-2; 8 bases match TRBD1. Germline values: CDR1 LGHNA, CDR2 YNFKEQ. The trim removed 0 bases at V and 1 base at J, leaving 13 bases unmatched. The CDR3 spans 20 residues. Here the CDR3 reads CASSQDPGQGATRNTGELFF. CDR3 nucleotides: TGTGCCAGCAGCCAAGATCCGGGGCAGGGGGCAACTCGGAACACCGGGGAGCTGTTTTTT.

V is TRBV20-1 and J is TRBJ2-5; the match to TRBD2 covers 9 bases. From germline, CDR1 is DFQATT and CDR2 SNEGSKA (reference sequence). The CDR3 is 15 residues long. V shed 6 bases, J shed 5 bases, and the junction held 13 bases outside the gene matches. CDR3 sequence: CSAHRAGGIRETQYF. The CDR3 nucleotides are TGCAGTGCCCACCGAGCGGGGGGTATCCGGGAGACCCAGTACTTC.

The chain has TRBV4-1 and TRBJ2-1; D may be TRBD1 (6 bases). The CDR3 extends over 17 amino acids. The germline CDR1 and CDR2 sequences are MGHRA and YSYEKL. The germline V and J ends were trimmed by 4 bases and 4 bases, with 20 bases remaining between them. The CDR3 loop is CASSPQGGRGDYNEQFF. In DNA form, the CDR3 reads TGCGCCAGCAGCCCTCAGGGTGGCAGGGGCGATTACAATGAGCAGTTCTTC.

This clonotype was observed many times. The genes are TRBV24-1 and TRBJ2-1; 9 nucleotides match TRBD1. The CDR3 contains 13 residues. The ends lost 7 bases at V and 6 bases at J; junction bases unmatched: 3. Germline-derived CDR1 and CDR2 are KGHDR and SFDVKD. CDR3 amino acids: CATSTDRGNEQFF. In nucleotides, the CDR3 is TGTGCCACCAGCACGGACAGGGGCAATGAGCAGTTCTTC.

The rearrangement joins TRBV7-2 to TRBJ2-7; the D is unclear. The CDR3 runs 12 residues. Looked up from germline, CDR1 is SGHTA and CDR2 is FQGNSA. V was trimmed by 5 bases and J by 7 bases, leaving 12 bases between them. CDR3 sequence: CASSKRPLEQYF. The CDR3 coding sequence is TGTGCCAGCAGCAAGAGGCCCCTAGAGCAGTACTTC.

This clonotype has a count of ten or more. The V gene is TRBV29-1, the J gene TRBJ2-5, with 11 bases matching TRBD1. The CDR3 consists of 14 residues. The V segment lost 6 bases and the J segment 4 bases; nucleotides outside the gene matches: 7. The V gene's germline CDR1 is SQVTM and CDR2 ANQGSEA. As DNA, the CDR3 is TGCAGCGTCGCCCGGACAGGGGGCGGAGAGACCCAGTACTTC. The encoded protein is CSVARTGGGETQYF.

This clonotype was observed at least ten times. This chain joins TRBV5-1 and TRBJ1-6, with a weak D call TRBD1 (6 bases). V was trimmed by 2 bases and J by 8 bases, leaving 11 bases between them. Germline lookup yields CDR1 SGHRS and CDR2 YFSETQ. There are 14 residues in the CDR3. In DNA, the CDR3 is TGCGCCAGCAGCTTTGGCCCAGGGGATTCACCCCTCCACTTT. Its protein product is CASSFGPGDSPLHF.

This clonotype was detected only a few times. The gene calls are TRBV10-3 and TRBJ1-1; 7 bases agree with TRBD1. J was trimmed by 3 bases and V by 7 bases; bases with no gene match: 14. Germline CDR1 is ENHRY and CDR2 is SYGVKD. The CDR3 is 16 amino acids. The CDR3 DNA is TGTGCCATCAAGGATAAGGGGGCCCTAAGCGACACTGAAGCTTTCTTT. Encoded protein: CAIKDKGALSDTEAFF.

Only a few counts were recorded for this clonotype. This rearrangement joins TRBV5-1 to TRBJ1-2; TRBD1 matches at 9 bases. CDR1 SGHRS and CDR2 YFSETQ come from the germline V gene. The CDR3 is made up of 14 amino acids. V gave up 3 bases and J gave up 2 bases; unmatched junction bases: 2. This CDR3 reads CASSWDRANYGYTF. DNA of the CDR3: TGCGCCAGCAGCTGGGACAGGGCCAACTATGGCTACACCTTC.

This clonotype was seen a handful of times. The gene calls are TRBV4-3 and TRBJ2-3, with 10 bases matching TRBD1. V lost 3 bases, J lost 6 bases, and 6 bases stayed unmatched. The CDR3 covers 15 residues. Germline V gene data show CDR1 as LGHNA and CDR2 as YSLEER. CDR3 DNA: TGCGCCAGCAGCCAGCCGGGACAGGGGAAGGATACGCAGTATTTT. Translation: CASSQPGQGKDTQYF.

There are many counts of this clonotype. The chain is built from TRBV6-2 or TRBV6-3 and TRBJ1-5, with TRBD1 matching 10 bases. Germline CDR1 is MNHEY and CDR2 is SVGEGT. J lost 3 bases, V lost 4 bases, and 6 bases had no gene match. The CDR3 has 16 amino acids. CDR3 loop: CASSSTGTGANQPQHF. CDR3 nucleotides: TGTGCCAGCAGTTCTACAGGGACAGGGGCCAATCAGCCCCAGCATTTT.

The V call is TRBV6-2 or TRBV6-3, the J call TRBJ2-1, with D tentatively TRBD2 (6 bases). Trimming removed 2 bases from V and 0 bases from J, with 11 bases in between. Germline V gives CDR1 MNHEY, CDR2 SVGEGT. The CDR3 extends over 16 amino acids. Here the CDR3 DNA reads TGTGCCAGCAGTTACGCGCGGGGCCTCTCCTACAATGAGCAGTTCTTC. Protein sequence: CASSYARGLSYNEQFF.

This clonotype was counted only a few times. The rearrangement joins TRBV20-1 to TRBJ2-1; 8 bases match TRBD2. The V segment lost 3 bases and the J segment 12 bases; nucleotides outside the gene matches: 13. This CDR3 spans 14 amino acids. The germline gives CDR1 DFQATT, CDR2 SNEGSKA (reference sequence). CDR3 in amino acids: CSASSGNSGKGQFF. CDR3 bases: TGCAGTGCTAGCTCGGGGAATAGCGGGAAAGGGCAGTTCTTC.

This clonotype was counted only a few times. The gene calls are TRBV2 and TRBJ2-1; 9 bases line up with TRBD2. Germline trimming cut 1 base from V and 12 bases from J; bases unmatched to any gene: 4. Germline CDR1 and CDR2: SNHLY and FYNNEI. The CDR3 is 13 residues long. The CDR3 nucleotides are TGTGCCAGCAGTGAAGAGGGGACTAGCAGGCAGTTCTTC. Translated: CASSEEGTSRQFF.

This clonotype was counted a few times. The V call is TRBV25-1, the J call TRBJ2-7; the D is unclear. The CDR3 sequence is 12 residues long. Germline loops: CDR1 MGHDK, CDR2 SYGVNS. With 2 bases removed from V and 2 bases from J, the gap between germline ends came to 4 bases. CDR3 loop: CASSEIPYEQYF. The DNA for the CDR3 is TGTGCCAGCAGTGAAATCCCCTACGAGCAGTACTTC.

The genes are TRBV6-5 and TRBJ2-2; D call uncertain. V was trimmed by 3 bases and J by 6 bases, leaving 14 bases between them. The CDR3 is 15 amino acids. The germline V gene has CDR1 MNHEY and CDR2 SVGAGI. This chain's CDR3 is CASSYLGSRAGELFF. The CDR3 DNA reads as TGTGCCAGCAGTTATCTCGGTTCAAGAGCCGGGGAGCTGTTTTTT.